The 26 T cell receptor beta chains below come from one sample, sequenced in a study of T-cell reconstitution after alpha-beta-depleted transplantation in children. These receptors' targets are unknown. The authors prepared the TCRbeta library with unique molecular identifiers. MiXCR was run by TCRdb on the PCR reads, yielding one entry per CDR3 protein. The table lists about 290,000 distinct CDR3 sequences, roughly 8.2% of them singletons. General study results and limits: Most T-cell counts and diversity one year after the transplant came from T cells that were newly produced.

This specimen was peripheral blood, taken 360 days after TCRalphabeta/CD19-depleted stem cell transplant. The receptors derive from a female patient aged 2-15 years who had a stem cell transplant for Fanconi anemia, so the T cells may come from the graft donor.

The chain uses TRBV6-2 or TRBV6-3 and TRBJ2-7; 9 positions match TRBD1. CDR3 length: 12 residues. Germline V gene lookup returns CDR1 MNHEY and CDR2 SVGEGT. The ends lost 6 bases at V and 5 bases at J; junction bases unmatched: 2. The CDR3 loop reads CASSRTGDEQYV. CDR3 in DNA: TGTGCCAGCAGCCGGACAGGGGACGAGCAGTACGTC.

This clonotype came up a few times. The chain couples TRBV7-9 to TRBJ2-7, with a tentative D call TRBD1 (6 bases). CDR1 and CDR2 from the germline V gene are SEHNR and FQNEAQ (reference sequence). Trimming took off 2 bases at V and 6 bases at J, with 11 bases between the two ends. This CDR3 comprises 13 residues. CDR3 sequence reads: CASSLSTGGEQYV. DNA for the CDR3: TGTGCCAGCAGCTTATCGACAGGCGGCGAGCAGTACGTC.

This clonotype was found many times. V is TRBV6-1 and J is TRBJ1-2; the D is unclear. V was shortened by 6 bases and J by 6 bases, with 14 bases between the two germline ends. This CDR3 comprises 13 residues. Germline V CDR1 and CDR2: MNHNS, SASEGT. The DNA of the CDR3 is TGTGCCAGCAGGCCCACGGGCGGACATGGCTACACCTTC. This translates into CASRPTGGHGYTF.

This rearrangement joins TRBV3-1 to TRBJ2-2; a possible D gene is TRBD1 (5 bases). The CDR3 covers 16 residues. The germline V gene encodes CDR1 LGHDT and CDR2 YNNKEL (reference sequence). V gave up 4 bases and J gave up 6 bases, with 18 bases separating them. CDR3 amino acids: CASSPLRGFGSGELFF. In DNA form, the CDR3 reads TGTGCCAGCAGCCCATTAAGGGGATTCGGTTCCGGGGAGCTGTTTTTT.

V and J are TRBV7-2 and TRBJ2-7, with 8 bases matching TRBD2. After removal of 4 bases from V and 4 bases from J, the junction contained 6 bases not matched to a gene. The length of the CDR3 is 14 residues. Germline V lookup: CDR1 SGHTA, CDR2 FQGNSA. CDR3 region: CASSSGLGEYEQYF. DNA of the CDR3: TGTGCCAGCAGCTCGGGACTAGGAGAGTACGAGCAGTACTTC.

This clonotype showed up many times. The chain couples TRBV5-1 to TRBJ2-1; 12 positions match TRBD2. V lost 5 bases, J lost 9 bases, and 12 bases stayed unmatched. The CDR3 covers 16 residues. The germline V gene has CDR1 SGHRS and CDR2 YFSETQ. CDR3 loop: CASSFKLAGGPGEQFF. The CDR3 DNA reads TGCGCCAGCAGTTTTAAGCTAGCGGGAGGGCCGGGTGAGCAGTTCTTC.

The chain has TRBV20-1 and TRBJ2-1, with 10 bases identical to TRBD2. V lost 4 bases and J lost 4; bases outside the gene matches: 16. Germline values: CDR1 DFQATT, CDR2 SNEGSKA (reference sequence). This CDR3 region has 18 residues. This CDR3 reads CSANTVSGGAWDYNEQFF. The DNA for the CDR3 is TGCAGTGCTAACACAGTGAGCGGGGGGGCTTGGGATTACAATGAGCAGTTCTTC.

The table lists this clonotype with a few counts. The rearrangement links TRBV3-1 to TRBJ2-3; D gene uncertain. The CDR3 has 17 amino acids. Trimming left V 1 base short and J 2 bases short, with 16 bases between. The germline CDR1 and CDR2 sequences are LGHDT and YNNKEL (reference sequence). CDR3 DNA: TGTGCCAGCAGCCAAGGAGGTGGGAATTGGTTCACAGATACGCAGTATTTT. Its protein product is CASSQGGGNWFTDTQYF.

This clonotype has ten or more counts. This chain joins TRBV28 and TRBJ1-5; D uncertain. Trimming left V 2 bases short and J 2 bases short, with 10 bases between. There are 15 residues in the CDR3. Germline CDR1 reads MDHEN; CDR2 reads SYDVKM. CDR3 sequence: CASSLGWSGNQPQHF. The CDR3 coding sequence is TGTGCCAGCAGTTTAGGCTGGTCGGGCAATCAGCCCCAGCATTTT.

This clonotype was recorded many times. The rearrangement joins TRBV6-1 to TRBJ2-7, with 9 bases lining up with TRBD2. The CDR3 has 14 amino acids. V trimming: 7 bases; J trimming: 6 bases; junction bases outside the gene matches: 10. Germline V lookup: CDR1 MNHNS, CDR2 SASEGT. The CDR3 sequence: CASTGAGGPSEQYF. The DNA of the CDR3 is TGTGCCAGCACTGGGGCGGGAGGGCCTAGCGAGCAGTACTTC.

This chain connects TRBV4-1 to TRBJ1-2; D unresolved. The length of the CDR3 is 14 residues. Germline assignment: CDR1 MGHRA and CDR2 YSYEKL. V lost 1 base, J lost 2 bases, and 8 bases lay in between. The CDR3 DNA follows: TGCGCCAGCAGCCAAGCGGGCGTCAACTATGGCTACACCTTC. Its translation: CASSQAGVNYGYTF.

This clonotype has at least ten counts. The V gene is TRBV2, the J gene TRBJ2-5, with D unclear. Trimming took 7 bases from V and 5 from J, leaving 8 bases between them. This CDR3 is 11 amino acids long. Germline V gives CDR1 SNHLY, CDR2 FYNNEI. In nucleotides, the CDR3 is TGTGCCAGCAATACTGTGGAGACCCAGTACTTC. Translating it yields CASNTVETQYF. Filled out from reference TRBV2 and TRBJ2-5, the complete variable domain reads EPEVTQTPSHQVTQMGQEVILRCVPISNHLYFYWYRQILGQKVEFLVSFYNNEISEKSEIFDDQFSVERPDGSNFTLKIRSTKLEDSAMYFCASNTVETQYFGPGTRLLVL.

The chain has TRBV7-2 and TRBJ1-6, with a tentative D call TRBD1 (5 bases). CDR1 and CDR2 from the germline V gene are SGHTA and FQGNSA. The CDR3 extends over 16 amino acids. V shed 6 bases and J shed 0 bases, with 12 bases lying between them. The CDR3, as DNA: TGTGCCAGCAGAGGGACGTTGAGCTCCTATAATTCACCCCTCCACTTT. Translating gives CASRGTLSSYNSPLHF.

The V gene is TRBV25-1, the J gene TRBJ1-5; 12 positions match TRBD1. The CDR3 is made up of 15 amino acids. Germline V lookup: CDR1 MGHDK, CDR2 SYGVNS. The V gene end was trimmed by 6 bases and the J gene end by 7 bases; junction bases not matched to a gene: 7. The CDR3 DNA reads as TGTGCCAGCAGCCAGGGGACAGGGGGCGAACAGCCCCAGCATTTT. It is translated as CASSQGTGGEQPQHF.

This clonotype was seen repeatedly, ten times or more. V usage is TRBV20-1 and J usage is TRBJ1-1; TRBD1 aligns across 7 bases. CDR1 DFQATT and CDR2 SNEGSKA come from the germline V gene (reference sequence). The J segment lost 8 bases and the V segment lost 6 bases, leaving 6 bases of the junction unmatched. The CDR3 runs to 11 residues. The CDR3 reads CSARPGQEAFF. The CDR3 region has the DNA TGCAGTGCCAGACCGGGACAGGAAGCTTTCTTT.

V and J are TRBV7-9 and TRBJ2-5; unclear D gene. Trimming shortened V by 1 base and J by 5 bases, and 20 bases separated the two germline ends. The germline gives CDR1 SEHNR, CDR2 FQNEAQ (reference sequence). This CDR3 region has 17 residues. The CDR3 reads CASSLGSRFRVEETQYF. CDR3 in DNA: TGTGCCAGCAGCTTAGGTTCCAGATTTAGGGTGGAGGAGACCCAGTACTTC.

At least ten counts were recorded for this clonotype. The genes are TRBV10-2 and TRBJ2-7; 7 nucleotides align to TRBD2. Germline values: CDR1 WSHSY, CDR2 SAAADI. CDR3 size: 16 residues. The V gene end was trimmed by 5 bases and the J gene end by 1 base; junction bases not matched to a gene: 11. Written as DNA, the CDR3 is TGCGCCAGCAGTCCCCGAGTGGCGGGGGAGTCCTACGAGCAGTACTTC. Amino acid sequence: CASSPRVAGESYEQYF.

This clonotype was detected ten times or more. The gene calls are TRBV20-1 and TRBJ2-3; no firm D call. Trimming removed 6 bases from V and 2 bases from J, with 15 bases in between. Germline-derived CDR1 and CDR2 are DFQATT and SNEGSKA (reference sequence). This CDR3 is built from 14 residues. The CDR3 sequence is CSAQDTFTTDTQYF. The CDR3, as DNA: TGCAGTGCCCAAGACACTTTCACCACAGATACGCAGTATTTT.

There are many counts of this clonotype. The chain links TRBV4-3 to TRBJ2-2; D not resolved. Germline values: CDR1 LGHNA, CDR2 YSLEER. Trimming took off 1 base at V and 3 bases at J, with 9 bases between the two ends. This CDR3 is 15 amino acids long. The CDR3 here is CASSQGLLHTGELFF. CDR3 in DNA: TGCGCCAGCAGCCAAGGACTCCTACACACCGGGGAGCTGTTTTTT.

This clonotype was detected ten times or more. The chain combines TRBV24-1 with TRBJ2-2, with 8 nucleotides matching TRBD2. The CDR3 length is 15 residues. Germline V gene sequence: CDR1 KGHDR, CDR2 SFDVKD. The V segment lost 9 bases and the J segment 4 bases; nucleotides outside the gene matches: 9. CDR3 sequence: CATREGPGSTGELFF. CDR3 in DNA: TGTGCCACCCGGGAGGGTCCAGGGAGCACCGGGGAGCTGTTTTTT.

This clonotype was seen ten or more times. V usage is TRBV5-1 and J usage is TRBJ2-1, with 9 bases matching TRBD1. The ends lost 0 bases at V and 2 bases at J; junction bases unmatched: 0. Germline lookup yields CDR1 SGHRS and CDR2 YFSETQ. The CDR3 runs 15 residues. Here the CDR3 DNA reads TGCGCCAGCAGCTTGGGGACAGGGGCCTACAATGAGCAGTTCTTC. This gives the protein CASSLGTGAYNEQFF. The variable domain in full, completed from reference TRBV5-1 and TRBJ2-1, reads KAGVTQTPRYLIKTRGQQVTLSCSPISGHRSVSWYQQTPGQGLQFLFEYFSETQRNKGNFPGRFSGRQFSNSRSEMNVSTLELGDSALYLCASSLGTGAYNEQFFGPGTRLTVL.

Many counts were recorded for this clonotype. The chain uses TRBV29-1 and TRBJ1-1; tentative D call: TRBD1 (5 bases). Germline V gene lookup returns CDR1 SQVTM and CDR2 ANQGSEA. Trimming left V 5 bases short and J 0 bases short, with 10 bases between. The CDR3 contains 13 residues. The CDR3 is CSVKTDMNTEAFF. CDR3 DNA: TGCAGCGTTAAGACAGACATGAACACTGAAGCTTTCTTT.

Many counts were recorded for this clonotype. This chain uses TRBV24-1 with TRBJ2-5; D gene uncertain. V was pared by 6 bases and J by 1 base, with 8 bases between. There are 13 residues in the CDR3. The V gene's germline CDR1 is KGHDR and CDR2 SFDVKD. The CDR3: CATSQRFQETQYF. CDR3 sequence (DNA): TGTGCCACCAGTCAAAGGTTCCAAGAGACCCAGTACTTC.

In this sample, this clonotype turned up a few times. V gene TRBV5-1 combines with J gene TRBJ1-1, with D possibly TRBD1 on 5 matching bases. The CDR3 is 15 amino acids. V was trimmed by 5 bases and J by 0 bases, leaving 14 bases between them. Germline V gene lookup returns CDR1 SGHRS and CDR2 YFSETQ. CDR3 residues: CASRGEIGMNTEAFF. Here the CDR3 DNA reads TGCGCCAGCAGAGGGGAAATTGGTATGAACACTGAAGCTTTCTTT.

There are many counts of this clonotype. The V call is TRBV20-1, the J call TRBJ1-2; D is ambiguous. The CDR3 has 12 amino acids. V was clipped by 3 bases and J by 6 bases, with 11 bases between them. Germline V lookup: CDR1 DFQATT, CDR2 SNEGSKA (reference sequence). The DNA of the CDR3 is TGCAGTGCTAGTTCCGGGCAGGATGGCTACACCTTC. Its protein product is CSASSGQDGYTF.

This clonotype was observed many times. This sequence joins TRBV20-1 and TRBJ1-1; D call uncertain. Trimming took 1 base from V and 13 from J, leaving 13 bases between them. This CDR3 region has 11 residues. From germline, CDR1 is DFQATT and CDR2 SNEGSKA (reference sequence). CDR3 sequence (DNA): TGCAGTGCTAGAGGAAGGTATCAAGGTTTCTTT. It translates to CSARGRYQGFF.